The TCR beta chain under discussion was sequenced for a study of control samples from healthy donors and cancer patients (dated by TCRdb to about 2020). Relative to germline, V is missing 0 bases and J is missing 5 bases, with 1 base of the junction outside any gene match. The germline V gene (reference sequence) specifies GTSNPN as CDR1 and SVGIG as CDR2. The CDR3 runs 13 residues from the cysteine to the phenylalanine. The read is trimmed to its CDR3 DNA, 39 bases read in frame from base 1. Library prep was done by the immunoSEQ multiplex PCR assay. In TCRdb, the immuneACCESS table is reduced to in-frame sequences with V and J assigned. These tables do not hold every clone; where another copy was compared, an unresolved V gene accounts for under half, and the others remain unexplained. The sample table lists over 150,000 clones, approximately 94% of them with a count of one. The ten largest make up approximately 15% of the sample.

Note on this clone: There is no known antigen for this receptor. Base-call qualities are not available, and no considerably larger clone is one nucleotide away.

What was sequenced was PBMCs. This chain joins TRBV30 to TRBJ2-3; the central 8 bases match TRBD1. This clonotype was obtained from a man between 60 and 75 years old with colorectal cancer. The CDR3 loop reads CAWSVQGGDTQYF. Read as DNA, the sequence is TGTGCCTGGAGTGTACAGGGGGGAGATACGCAGTATTTT.